The subject of this entry is one TCR beta chain. Its specificity is not known. This specimen belongs to a study of T cell responses to AZD1222 COVID-19 vaccine. Points from the study as a whole: At baseline, seropositivity was found in only a handful of AZD1222 recipients. Clonal diversity was possibly underestimated; the donors were predominantly white British and more often female.

Second doses were pooled across both intervals (about 4 or about 12 weeks). Libraries were prepared by immunoSEQ multiplex PCR; TCRdb keeps only in-frame clonotypes and omits some of them. The sample has around 140,000 clones, roughly nine tenths seen once. V was pared by 4 bases and J by 5 bases, with 14 bases between. From germline, CDR1 is MNHEY and CDR2 SVGEGT. This CDR3 is 14 amino acids long. The rearrangement joins TRBV6-2 or TRBV6-3 to TRBJ1-2; D is undetermined. This material consisted of peripheral blood, taken 28 days after the second AZD1222 dose. The TCR originated in an adult who received the AZD1222 COVID-19 vaccine. CDR3 loop: CASSSVRSGYGYTF. The CDR3 DNA sequence: TGTGCCAGCAGTTCTGTCCGCTCGGGGTATGGCTACACCTTC.